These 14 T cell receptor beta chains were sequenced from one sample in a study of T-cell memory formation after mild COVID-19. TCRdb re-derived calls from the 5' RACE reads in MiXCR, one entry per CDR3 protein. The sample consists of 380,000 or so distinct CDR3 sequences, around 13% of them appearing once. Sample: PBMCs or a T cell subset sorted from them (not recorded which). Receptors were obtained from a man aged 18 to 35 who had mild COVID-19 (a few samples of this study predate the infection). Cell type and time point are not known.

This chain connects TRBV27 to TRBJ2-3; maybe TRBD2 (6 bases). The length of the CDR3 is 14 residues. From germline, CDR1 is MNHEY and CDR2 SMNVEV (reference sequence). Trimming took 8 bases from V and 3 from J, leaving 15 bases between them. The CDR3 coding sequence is TGTGCCAGCCGTAAAGCGGGTTGGACAGATACGCAGTATTTT. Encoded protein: CASRKAGWTDTQYF.

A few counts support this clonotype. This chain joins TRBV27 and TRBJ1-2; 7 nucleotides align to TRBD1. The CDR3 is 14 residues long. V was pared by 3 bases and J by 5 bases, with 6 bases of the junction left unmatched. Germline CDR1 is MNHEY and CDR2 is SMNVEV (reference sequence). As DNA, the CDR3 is TGTGCCAGCAGTTTCAAAGGGGGCGTATATGGCTACACCTTC. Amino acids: CASSFKGGVYGYTF.

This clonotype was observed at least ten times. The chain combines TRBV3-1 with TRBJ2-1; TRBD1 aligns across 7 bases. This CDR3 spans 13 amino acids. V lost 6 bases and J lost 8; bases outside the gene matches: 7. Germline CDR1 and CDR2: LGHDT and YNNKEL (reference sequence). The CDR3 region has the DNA TGTGCCAGCAGAGAGACAGGGACGGATGAGCAGTTCTTC. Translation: CASRETGTDEQFF.

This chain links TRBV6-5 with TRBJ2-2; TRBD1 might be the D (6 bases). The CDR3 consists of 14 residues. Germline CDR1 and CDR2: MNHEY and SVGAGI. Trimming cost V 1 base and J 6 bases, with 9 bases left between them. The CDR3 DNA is TGTGCCAGCAGTTACTTTGAGGGGGCCGGGGAGCTGTTTTTT. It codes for CASSYFEGAGELFF.

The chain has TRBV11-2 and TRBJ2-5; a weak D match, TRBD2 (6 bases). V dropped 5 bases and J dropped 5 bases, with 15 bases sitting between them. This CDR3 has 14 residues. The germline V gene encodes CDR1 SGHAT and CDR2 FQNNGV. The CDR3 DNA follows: TGTGCCAGCAGCGCCACGAGGAGGGTGGAGACCCAGTACTTC. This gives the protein CASSATRRVETQYF. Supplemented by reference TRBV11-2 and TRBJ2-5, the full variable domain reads EAGVAQSPRYKIIEKRQSVAFWCNPISGHATLYWYQQILGQGPKLLIQFQNNGVVDDSQLPKDRFSAERLKGVDSTLKIQPAKLEDSAVYLCASSATRRVETQYFGPGTRLLVL.

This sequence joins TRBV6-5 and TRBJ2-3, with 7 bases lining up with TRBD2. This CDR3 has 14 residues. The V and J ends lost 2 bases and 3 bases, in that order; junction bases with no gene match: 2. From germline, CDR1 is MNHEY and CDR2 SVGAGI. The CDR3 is CASSYRGGTDTQYF. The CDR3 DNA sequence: TGTGCCAGCAGTTACCGCGGGGGAACAGATACGCAGTATTTT.

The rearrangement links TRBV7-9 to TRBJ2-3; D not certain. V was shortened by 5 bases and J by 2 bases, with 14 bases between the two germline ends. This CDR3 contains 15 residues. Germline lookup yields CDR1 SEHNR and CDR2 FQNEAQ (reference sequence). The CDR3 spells CASSMPRDLTDTQYF. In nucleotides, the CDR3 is TGTGCCAGCAGCATGCCCAGAGACCTCACAGATACGCAGTATTTT.

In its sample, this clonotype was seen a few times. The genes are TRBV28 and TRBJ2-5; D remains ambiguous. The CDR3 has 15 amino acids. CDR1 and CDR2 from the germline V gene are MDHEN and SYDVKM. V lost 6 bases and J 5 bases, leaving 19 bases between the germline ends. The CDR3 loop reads CASRLDHSVWETQYF. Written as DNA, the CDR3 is TGTGCCAGCAGGCTCGATCATTCGGTGTGGGAGACCCAGTACTTC.

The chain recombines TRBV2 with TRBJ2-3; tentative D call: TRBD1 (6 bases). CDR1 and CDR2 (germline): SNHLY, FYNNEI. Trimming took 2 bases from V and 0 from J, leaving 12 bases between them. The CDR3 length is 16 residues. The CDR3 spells CASSERTAVSTDTQYF. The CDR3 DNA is TGTGCCAGCAGTGAAAGGACAGCCGTTAGCACAGATACGCAGTATTTT.

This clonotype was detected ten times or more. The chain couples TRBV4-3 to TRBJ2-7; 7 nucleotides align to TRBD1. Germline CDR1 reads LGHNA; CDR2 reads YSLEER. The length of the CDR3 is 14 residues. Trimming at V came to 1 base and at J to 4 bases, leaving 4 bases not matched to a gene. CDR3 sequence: CASSQGQGDYEQYF. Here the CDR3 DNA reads TGCGCCAGCAGCCAAGGACAGGGAGATTACGAGCAGTACTTC.

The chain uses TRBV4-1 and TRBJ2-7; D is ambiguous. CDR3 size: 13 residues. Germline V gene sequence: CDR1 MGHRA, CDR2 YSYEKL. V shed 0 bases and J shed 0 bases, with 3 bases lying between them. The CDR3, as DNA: TGCGCCAGCAGCCAAGAGACCTCCTACGAGCAGTACTTC. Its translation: CASSQETSYEQYF.

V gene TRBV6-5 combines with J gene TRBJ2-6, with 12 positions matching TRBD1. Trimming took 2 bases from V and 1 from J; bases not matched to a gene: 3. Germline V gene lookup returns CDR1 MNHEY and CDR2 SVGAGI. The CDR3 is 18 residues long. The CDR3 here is CASSYVGQGASGANVLTF. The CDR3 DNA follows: TGTGCCAGCAGTTACGTGGGACAGGGGGCGTCTGGGGCCAACGTCCTGACTTTC.

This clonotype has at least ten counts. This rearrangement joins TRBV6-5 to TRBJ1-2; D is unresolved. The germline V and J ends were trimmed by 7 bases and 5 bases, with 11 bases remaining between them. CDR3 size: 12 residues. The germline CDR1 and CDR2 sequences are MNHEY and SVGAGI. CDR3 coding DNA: TGTGCCAGCACCACAACGGGGTATGGCTACACCTTC. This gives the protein CASTTTGYGYTF.

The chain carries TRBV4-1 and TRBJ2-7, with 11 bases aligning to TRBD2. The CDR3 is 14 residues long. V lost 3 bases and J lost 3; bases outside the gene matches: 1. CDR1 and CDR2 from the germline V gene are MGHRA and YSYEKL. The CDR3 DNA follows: TGCGCCAGCAGCCAGACTAGCGGGGACTACGAGCAGTACTTC. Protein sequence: CASSQTSGDYEQYF.